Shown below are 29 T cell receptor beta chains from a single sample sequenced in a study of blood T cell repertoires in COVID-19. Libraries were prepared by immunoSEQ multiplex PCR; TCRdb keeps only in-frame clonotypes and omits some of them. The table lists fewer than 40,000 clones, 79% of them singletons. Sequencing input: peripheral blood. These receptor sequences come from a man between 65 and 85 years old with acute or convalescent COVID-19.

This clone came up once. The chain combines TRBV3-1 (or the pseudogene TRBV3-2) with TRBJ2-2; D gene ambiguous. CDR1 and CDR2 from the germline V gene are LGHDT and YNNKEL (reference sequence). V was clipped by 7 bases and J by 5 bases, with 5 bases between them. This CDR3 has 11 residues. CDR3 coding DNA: TGTGCCAGCACCTTAACCGGGGAGCTGTTTTTT. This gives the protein CASTLTGELFF.

This CDR3 reads CASSFSSGSYNEQFF. CDR3 DNA sequence: TGTGCCAGCAGCTTTTCTAGCGGCTCCTACAATGAGCAGTTCTTC. The chain uses TRBV7-3 and TRBJ2-1, with 7 bases that match TRBD2. Trimming took 3 bases from V and 0 from J; bases not matched to a gene: 2. The CDR3 spans 15 residues. Germline CDR1 SGHTA, CDR2 FQGTGA.

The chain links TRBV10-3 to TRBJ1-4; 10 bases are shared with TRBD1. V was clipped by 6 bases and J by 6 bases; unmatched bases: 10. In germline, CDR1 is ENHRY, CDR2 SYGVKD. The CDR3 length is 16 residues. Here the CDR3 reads CAIRGAGTGDDEKLFF. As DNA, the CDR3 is TGTGCCATCAGAGGTGCCGGGACAGGGGATGATGAAAAACTGTTTTTT.

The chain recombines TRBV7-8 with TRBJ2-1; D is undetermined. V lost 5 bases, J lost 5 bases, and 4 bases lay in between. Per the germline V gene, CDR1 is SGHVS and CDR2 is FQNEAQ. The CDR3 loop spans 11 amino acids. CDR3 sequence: CASSPHNEQFF. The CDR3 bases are TGTGCCAGCAGCCCTCACAATGAGCAGTTCTTC.

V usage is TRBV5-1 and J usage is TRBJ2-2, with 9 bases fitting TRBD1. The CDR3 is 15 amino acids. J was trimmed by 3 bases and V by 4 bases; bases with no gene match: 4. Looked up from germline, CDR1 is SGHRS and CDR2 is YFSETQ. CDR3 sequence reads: CASSKGQGDTGELFF. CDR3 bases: TGCGCCAGCAGCAAGGGACAGGGTGACACCGGGGAGCTGTTTTTT.

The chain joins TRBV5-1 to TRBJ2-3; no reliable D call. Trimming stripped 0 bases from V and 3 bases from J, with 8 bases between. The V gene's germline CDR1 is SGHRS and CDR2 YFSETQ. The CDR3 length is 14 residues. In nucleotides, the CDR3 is TGCGCCAGCAGCTTGGAGGTCGGGACAGATACGCAGTATTTT. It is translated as CASSLEVGTDTQYF.

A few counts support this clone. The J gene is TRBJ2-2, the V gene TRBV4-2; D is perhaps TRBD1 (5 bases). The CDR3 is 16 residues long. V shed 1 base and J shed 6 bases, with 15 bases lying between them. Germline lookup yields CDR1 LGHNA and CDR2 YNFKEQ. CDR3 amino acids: CASSQVYQGAAGELFF. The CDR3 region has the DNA TGTGCCAGCAGCCAAGTCTACCAGGGTGCCGCCGGGGAGCTGTTTTTT.

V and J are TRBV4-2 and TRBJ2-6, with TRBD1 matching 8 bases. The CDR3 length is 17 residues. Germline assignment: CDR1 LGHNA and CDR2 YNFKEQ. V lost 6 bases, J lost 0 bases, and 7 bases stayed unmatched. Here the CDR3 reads CASSVGQASSGANVLTF. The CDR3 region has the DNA TGTGCCAGCAGTGTGGGACAGGCGAGCTCTGGGGCCAACGTCCTGACTTTC.

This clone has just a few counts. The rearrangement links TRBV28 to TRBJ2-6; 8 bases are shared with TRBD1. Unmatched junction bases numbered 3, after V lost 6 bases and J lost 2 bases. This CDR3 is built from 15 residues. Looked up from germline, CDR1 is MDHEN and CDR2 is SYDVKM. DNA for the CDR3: TGTGCCAGCAGACCACAGGGGGCTGGGGCCAACGTCCTGACTTTC. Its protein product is CASRPQGAGANVLTF.

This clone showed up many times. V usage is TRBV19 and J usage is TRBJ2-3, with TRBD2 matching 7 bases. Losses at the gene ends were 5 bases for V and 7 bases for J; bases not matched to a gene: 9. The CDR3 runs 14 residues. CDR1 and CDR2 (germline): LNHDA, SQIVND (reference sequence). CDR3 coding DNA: TGTGCCAGTAGTCCGACCGGGACTACTTATACGCAGTATTTT. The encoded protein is CASSPTGTTYTQYF.

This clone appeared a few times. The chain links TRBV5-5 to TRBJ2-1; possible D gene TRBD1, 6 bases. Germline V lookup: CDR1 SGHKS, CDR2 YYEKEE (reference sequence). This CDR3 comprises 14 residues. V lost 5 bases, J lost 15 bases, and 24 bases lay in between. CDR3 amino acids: CASSLGGQGTSPFF. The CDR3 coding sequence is TGTGCCAGCAGTCTGGGCGGCCAGGGGACGAGCCCGTTCTTC.

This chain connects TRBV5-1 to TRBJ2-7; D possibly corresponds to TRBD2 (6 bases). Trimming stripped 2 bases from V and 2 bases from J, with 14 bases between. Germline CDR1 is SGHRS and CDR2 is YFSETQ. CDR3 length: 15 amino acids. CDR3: CASSLVPSEAYEQYF. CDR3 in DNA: TGCGCCAGCAGCTTAGTCCCTAGCGAGGCCTACGAGCAGTACTTC. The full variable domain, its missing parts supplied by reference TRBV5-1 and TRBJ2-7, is KAGVTQTPRYLIKTRGQQVTLSCSPISGHRSVSWYQQTPGQGLQFLFEYFSETQRNKGNFPGRFSGRQFSNSRSEMNVSTLELGDSALYLCASSLVPSEAYEQYFGPGTRLTVT.

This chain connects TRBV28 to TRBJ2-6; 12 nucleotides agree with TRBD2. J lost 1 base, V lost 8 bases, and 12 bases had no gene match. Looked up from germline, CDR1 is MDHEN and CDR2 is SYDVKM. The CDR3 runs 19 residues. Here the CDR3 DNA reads TGTGCCAGCGGGATACTAGCGGGAGGAGGAGGGTCTGGGGCCAACGTCCTGACTTTC. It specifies CASGILAGGGGSGANVLTF.

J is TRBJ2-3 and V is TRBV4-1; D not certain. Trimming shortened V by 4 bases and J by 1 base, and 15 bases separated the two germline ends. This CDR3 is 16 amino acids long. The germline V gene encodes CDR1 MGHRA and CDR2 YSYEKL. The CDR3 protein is CASSPLGGQGTDTQYF. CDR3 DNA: TGCGCCAGCAGCCCGCTCGGTGGGCAAGGCACAGATACGCAGTATTTT.

CDR3 sequence (DNA): TGTGCCAGCAGTCCCCCCGACAGTAACTATGGCTACACCTTC. It yields the protein CASSPPDSNYGYTF. The V gene is TRBV28, the J gene TRBJ1-2, with D perhaps TRBD1 (5 bases). V lost 5 bases and J 1 base, leaving 11 bases between the germline ends. The CDR3 contains 14 residues. Germline values: CDR1 MDHEN, CDR2 SYDVKM.

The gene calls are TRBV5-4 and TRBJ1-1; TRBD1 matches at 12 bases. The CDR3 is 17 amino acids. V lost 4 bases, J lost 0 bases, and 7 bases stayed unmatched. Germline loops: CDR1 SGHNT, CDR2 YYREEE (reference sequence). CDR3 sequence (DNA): TGTGCCAGCAGCAGAGGGACAGGGGGCGGCTTGAACACTGAAGCTTTCTTT. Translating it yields CASSRGTGGGLNTEAFF.

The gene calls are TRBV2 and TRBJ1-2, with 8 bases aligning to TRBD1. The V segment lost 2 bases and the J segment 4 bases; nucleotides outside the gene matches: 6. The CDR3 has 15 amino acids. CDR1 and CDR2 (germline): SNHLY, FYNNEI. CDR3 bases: TGTGCCAGCAGTGAACAGGGGGCGAGTGGCTATGGCTACACCTTC. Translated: CASSEQGASGYGYTF.

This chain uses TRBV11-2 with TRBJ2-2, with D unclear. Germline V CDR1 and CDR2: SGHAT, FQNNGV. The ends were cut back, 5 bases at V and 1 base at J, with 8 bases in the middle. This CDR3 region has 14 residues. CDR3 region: CASSPQQNTGELFF. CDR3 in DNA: TGTGCCAGCAGCCCCCAACAGAACACCGGGGAGCTGTTTTTT.

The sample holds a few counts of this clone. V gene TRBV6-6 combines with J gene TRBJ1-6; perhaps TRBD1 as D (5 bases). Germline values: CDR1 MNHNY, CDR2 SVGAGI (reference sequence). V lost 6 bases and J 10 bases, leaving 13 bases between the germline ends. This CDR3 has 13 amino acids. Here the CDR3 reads CASRQAQTSPLHF. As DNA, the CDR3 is TGTGCCAGCAGACAGGCGCAGACCTCACCCCTCCACTTT.

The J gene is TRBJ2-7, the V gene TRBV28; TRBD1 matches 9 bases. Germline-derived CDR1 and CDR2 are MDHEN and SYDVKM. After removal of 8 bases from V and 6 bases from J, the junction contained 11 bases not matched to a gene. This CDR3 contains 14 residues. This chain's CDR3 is CASCPGTGHGEQYF. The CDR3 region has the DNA TGTGCCAGCTGCCCCGGGACAGGGCACGGCGAGCAGTACTTC.

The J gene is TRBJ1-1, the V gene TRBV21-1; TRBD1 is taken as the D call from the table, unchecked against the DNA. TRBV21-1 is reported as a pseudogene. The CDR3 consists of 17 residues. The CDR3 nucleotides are TGTGCCAGCAGCAAGGAACACAGGGATGCGGGTATCGGTCGTGCTTTCTTT. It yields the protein CASSKEHRDAGIGRAFF.

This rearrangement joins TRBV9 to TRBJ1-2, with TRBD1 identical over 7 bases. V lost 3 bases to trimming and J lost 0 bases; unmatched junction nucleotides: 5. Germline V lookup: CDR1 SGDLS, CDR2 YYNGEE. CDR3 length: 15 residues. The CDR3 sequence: CASSAEDRANYGYTF. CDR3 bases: TGTGCCAGCAGCGCCGAAGACAGGGCTAACTATGGCTACACCTTC.

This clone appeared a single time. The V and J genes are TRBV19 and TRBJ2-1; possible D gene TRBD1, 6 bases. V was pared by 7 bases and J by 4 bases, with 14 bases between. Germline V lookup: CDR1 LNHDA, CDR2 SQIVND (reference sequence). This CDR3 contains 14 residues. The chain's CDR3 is CASTPGQAYNEQFF. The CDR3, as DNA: TGTGCCAGTACTCCGGGACAAGCTTACAATGAGCAGTTCTTC.

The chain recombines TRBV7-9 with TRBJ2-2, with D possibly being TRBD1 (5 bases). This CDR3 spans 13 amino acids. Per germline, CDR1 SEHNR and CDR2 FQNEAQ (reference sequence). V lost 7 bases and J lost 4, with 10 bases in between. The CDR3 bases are TGTGCCAGCATGCAGGGCAGCACCGGGGAGCTGTTTTTT. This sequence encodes CASMQGSTGELFF.

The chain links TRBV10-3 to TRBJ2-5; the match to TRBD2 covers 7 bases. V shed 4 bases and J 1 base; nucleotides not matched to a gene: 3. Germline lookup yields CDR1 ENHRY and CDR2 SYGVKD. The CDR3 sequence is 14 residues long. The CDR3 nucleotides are TGTGCCATCAGTGCGGGAGGAATCCAAGAGACCCAGTACTTC. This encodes CAISAGGIQETQYF.

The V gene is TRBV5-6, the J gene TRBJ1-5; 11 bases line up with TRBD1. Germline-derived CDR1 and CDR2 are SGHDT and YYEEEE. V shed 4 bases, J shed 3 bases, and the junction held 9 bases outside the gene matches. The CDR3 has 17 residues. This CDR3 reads CASSRGTGGVDNQPQHF. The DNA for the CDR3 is TGTGCCAGCAGCCGCGGGACAGGGGGGGTAGACAATCAGCCCCAGCATTTT.

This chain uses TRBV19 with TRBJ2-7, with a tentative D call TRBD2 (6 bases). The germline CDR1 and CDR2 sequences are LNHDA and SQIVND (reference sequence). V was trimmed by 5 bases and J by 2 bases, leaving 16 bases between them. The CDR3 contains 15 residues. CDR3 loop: CASSPGTPGPYEQYF. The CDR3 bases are TGTGCCAGTAGTCCCGGGACTCCGGGACCCTACGAGCAGTACTTC.

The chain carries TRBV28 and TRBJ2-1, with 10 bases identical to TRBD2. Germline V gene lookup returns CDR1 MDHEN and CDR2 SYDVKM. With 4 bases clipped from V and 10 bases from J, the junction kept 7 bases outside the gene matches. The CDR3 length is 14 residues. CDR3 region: CASSSLAGLGEQFF. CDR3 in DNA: TGTGCCAGCAGTTCACTAGCGGGACTGGGGGAGCAGTTCTTC.

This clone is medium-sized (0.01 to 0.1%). DNA of the CDR3: TGTGCCACGGGACAGGGGAATCAGCCCCAGCATTTT. Translated, it gives CATGQGNQPQHF. The rearrangement uses TRBV2 and TRBJ1-5; 10 nucleotides agree with TRBD1. V lost 10 bases, J lost 4 bases, and 1 base stayed unmatched. Germline lookup yields CDR1 SNHLY and CDR2 FYNNEI. The length of the CDR3 is 12 residues.